A single T cell receptor beta chain is shown here with its context. The CDR3 loop spans 16 amino acids. The germline gives CDR1 LNHDA, CDR2 SQIVND (reference sequence). V shed 5 bases and J 0 bases; nucleotides not matched to a gene: 10. With 60 Vbeta and 13 Jbeta primers, the PCR was carried out. The protocol was immunoSEQ multiplex PCR, while the TCRdb copy is restricted to in-frame clones and leaves out a portion. The table lists approximately 100,000 clones, under 85% of them singletons. The sample is drawn from a study of cytomegalovirus exposure and HLA in healthy donors. Sampled while nominally healthy, donors likely had unrecorded immune exposures.

V gene TRBV19 combines with J gene TRBJ2-7, with TRBD1 matching 7 bases. This TCR was recovered from a woman aged 40 to 50 in good health and CMV-seronegative. Sequencing was carried out using PBMCs. This CDR3 reads CASSYGSTGSSYEQYF. The CDR3 DNA reads TGTGCCAGTAGTTATGGATCGACAGGGAGCTCCTACGAGCAGTACTTC.